The clone carrying this TCR beta chain was found a few times. This CDR3 is built from 14 residues. V dropped 9 bases and J dropped 7; count of bases not matched to a gene: 9. This sample is part of a study of blood T cell repertoires in COVID-19. As for the study in general: Samples taken during acute and convalescent COVID-19 were collected in the United States, Italy and Spain.

Produced via immunoSEQ multiplex PCR; TCRdb's table is partial and in-frame only. The sample yields about 150,000 clones, about 86% seen once. Sequenced sample: peripheral blood. The source is a man aged 45-60 years with active or convalescent COVID-19. V usage is TRBV23-1 and J usage is TRBJ1-4, with 9 bases that match TRBD1. TRBV23-1 is identified as an open reading frame with a role that is uncertain. The CDR3 DNA follows: TGCGCCAGAAAGAAGGGGACAGGGACTGAAAAACTGTTTTTT. It translates to CARKKGTGTEKLFF.